Reported below is one T cell receptor beta chain. CDR3 regions were amplified by Arm-PCR using iRepertoire HTBI primers to build TCR beta libraries. TCRdb re-analysed the multiplex PCR reads in MiXCR, keeping a single row per CDR3 protein. The data show 400,000 to 500,000 distinct CDR3 sequences, 15% to 20% seen once. This entry is derived from a study of regulatory T cells in long-lasting Graves disease. Time point defined: newly diagnosed GD, antithyroid drugs for less than 3 months. Extracted RNA from PBMCs served as the source of the TCR library. This CDR3 is 16 amino acids long. Germline V lookup: CDR1 MNHEY, CDR2 SMNVEV (reference sequence). Trimming pared 6 bases from V and 0 bases from J, leaving 12 bases between. These data were also reused for a study on T cells in Graves' hyperthyroidism and ophthalmopathy. From that second work: It was considered stable Graves' hyperthyroidism when ophthalmopathy did not progress within 18 months.

The genes are TRBV27 and TRBJ1-6; D possibly corresponds to TRBD1 (5 bases). Sequences were derived from peripheral blood mononuclear cells (PBMCs), sampled at new diagnosis, from a patient treated with antithyroid drugs. This TCR was sampled from a woman in her twenties or thirties with Graves disease. This CDR3 reads CASSHDSSSYNSPLHF. In nucleotides, the CDR3 is TGTGCCAGCAGCCACGACAGTAGCTCCTATAATTCACCCCTCCACTTT.